This TCR beta chain comes out of a study of OX40 agonist ivuxolimab in advanced cancers. Study-level information: People in dose escalation had one of these cancers: hepatocellular carcinoma, melanoma, renal cell or head and neck cancer.

Study results and limitations: Blood T cells, both CD4+ and CD8+, expanded clonally by week 6 at 0.1 to 3.0 mg/kg.

Data came from immunoSEQ multiplex PCR; TCRdb stores just in-frame clones and leaves some out. Of 43,000 or so clones listed, approximately 86% are singletons. Systemic immunosuppression or a history of autoimmune disease excluded patients. As regards this clone: Its antigen is still unknown.

V trimming: 8 bases; J trimming: 3 bases; junction bases outside the gene matches: 3. The CDR3 loop spans 13 amino acids. Germline V gene data show CDR1 as SNHLY and CDR2 as FYNNEI. The V and J genes are TRBV2 and TRBJ1-1; the match to TRBD1 covers 10 bases. The specimen comprised CD4+ or CD8+ T cells sorted from blood, sampled in a trial of the OX40 agonist ivuxolimab. This clonotype originated in an adult with an advanced solid tumor such as melanoma, head and neck, liver or kidney cancer. CDR3: CASPGTGDTEAFF. In DNA form, the CDR3 reads TGTGCCAGCCCCGGGACAGGGGACACTGAAGCTTTCTTT.